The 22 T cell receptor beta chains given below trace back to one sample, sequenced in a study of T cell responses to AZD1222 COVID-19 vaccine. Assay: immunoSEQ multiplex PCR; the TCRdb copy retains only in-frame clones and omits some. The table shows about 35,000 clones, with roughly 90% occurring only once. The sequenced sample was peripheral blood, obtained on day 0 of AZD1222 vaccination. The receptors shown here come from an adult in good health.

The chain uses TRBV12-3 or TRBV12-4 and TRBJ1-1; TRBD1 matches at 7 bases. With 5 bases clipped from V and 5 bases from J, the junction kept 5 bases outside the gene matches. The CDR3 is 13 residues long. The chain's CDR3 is CASSPRGGTEAFF. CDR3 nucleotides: TGTGCCAGCAGTCCCAGGGGGGGGACTGAAGCTTTCTTT.

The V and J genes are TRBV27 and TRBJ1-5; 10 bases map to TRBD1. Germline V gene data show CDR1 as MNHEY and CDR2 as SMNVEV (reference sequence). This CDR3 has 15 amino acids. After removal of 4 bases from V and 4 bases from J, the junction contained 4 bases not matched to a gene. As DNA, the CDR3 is TGTGCCAGCAGTTCCGGACAGGGGGGTAATCAGCCCCAGCATTTT. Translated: CASSSGQGGNQPQHF.

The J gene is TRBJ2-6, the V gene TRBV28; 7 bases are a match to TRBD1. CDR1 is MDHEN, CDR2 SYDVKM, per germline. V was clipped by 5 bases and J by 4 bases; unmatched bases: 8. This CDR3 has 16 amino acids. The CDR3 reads CASSLPDRAGANVLTF. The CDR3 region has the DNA TGTGCCAGCAGTCTCCCCGACAGGGCCGGGGCCAACGTCCTGACTTTC.

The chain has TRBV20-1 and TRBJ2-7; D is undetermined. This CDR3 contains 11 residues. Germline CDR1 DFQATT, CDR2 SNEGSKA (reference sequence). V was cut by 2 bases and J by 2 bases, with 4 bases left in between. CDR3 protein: CSARTAYEQYF. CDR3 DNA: TGCAGTGCTAGAACAGCCTACGAGCAGTACTTC.

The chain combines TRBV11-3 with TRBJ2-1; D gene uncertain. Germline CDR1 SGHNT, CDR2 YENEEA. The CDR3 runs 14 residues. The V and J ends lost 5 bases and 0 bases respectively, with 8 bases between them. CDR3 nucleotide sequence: TGTGCCAGCAGCCCGGGTTACTCCTACAATGAGCAGTTCTTC. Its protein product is CASSPGYSYNEQFF.

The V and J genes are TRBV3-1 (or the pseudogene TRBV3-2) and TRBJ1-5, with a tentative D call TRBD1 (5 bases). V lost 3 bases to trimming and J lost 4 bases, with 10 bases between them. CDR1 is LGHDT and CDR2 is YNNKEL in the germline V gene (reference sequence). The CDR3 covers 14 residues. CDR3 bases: TGTGCCAGCAGCCAGGGGCAGCAGAATCAGCCCCAGCATTTT. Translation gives CASSQGQQNQPQHF.

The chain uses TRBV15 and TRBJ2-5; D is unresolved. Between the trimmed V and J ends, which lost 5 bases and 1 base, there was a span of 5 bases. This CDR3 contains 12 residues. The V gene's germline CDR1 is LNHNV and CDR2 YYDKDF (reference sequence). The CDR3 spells CATSGSQETQYF. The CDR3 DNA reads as TGTGCCACCAGCGGCAGCCAAGAGACCCAGTACTTC.

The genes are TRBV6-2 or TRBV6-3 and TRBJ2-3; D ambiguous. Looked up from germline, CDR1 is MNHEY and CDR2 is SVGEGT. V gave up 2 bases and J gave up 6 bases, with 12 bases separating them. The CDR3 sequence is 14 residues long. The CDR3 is CASSYRPPVDTQYF. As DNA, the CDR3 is TGTGCCAGCAGTTACCGACCCCCCGTGGATACGCAGTATTTT.

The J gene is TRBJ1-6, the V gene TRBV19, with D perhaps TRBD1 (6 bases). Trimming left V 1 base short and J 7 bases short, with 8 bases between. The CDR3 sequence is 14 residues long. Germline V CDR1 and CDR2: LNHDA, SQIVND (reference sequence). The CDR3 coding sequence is TGTGCCAGTAGTATAGGGGGACAAAATTCACCCCTCCACTTT. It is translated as CASSIGGQNSPLHF.

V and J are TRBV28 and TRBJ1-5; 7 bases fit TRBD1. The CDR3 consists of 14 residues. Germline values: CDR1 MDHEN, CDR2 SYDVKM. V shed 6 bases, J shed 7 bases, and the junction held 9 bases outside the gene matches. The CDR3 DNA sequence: TGTGCCAGCAGGGAACCGGACAGGCCACAGCCCCAGCATTTT. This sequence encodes CASREPDRPQPQHF.

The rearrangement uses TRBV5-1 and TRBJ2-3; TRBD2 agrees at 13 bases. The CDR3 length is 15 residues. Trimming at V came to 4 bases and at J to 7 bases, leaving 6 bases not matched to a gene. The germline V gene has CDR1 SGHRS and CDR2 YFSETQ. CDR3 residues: CASSPTGTSGNTQYF. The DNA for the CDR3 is TGCGCCAGCAGCCCTACCGGGACTAGCGGGAATACGCAGTATTTT.

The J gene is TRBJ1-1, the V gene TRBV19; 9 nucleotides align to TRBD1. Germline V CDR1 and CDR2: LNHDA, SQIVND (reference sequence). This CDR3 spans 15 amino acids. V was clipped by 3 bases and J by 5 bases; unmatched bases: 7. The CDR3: CASSISRTGETEAFF. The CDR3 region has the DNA TGTGCCAGTAGTATCTCTCGGACAGGGGAGACTGAAGCTTTCTTT.

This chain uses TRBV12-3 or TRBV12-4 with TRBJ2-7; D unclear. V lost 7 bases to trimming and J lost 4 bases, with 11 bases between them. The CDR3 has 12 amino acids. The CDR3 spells CASTYAMYEQYF. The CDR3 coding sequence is TGTGCCAGCACCTATGCGATGTACGAGCAGTACTTC.

The CDR3, as DNA: TGTGCCAGCGGTCCCGGGACAGGGAGCACTGAAGCTTTCTTT. This gives the protein CASGPGTGSTEAFF. The J gene is TRBJ1-1, the V gene TRBV2, with 9 bases fitting TRBD1. J gave up 4 bases and V 8 bases, and 8 bases lay outside the gene matches. The CDR3 extends over 14 amino acids. From germline, CDR1 is SNHLY and CDR2 FYNNEI.

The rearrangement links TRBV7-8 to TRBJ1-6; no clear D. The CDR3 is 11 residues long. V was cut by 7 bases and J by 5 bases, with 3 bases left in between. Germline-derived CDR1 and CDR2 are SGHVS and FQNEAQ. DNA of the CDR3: TGTGCCAGCACCAATAATTCACCCCTCCACTTT. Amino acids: CASTNNSPLHF.

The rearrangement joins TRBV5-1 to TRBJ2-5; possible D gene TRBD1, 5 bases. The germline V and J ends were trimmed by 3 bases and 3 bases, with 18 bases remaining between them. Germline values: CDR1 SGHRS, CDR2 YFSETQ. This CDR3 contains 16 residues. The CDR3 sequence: CASSSTTGSGKETQYF. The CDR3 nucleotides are TGCGCCAGCAGCTCGACGACGGGTTCAGGGAAAGAGACCCAGTACTTC.

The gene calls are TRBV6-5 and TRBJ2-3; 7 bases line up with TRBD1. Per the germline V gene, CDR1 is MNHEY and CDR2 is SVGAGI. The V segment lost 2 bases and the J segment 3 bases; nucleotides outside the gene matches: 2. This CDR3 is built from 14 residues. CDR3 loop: CASSYARGTDTQYF. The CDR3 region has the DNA TGTGCCAGCAGTTACGCCAGGGGGACAGATACGCAGTATTTT.

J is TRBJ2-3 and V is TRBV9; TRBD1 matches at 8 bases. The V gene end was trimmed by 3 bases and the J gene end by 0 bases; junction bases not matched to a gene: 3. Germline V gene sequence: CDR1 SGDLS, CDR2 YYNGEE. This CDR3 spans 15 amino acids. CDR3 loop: CASSARDRSTDTQYF. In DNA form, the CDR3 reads TGTGCCAGCAGCGCCCGGGACAGGAGCACAGATACGCAGTATTTT.

For the CDR3, the DNA is TGTGCCAGCAGCGTAGTGGCTGGCTCTGGAAACACCATATATTTT. Translating it yields CASSVVAGSGNTIYF. V gene TRBV9 combines with J gene TRBJ1-3; no clear D. Trimming left V 0 bases short and J 0 bases short, with 7 bases between. This CDR3 region has 15 residues. Germline loops: CDR1 SGDLS, CDR2 YYNGEE.

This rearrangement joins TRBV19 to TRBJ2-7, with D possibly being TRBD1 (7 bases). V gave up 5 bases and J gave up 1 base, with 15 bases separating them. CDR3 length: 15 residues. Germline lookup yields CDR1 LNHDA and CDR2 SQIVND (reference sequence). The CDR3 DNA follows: TGTGCCAGTAGTTCTCACCCAGGGGGGTCCTACGAGCAGTACTTC. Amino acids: CASSSHPGGSYEQYF.

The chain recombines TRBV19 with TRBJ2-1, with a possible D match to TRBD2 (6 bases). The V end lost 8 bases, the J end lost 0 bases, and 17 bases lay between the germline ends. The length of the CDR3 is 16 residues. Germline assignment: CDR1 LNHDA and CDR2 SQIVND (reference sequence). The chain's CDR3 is CASQPSAEVSYNEQFF. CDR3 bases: TGTGCCAGTCAGCCTAGCGCGGAGGTCTCCTACAATGAGCAGTTCTTC.

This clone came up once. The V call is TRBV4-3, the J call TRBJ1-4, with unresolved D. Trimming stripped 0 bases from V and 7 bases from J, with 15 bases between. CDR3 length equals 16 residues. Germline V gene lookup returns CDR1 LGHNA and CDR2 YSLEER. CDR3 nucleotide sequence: TGCGCCAGCAGCCAAGAGTTACCGAGGTTAGGTGAAAAACTGTTTTTT. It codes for CASSQELPRLGEKLFF.